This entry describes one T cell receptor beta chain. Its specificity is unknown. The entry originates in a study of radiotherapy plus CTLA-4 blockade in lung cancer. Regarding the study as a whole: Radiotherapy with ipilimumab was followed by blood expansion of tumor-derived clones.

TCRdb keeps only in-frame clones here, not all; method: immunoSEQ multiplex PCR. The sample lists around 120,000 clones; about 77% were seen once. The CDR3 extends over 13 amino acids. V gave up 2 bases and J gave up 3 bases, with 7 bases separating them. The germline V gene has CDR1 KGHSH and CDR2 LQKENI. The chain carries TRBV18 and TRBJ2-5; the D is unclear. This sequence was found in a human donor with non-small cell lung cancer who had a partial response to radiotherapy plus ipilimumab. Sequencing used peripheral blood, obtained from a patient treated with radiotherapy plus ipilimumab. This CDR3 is CASSPSIKETQYF. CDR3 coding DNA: TGTGCCAGCTCACCATCAATCAAAGAGACCCAGTACTTC.